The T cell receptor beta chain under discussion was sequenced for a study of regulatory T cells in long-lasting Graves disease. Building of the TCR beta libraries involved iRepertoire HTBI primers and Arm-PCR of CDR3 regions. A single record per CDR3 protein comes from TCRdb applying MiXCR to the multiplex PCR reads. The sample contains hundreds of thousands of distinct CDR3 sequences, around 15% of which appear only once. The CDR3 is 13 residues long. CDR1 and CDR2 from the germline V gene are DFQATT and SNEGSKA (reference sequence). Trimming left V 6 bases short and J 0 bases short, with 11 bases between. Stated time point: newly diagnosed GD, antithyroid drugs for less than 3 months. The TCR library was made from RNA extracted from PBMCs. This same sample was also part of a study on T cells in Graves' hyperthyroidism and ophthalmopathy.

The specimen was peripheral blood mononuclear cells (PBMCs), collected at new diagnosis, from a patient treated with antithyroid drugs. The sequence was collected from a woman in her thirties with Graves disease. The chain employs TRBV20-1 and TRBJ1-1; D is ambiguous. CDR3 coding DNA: TGCAGTGCCCAAATCCCCTTGAACACTGAAGCTTTCTTT. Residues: CSAQIPLNTEAFF.